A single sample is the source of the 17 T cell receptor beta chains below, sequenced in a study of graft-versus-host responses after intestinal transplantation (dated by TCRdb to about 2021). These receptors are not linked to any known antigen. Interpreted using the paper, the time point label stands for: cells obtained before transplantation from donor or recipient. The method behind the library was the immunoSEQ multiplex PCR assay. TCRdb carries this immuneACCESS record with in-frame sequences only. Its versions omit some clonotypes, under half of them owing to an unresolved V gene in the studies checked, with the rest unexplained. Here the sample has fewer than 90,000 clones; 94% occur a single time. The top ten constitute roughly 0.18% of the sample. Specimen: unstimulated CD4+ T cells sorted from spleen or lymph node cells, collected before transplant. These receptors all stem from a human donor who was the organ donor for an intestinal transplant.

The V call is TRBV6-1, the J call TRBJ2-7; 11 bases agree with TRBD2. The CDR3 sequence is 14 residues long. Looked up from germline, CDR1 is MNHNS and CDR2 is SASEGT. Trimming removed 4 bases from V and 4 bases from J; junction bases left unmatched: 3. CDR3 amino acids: CASSVAGGIYEQYF. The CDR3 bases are TGTGCCAGCAGTGTAGCGGGGGGGATATACGAGCAGTACTTC.

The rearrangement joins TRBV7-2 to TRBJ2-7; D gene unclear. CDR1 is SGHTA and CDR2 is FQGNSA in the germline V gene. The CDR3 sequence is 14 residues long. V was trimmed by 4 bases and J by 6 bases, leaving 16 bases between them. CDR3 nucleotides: TGTGCCAGCAGCTCCGCCGGCCTCTACGTCGAGCAGTACTTC. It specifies CASSSAGLYVEQYF.

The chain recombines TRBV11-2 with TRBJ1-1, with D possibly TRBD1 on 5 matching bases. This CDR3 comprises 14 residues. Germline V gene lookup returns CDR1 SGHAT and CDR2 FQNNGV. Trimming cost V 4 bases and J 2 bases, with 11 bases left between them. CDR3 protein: CASSSRDRNTEAFF. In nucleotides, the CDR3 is TGTGCCAGCAGCTCAAGGGACCGAAACACTGAAGCTTTCTTT.

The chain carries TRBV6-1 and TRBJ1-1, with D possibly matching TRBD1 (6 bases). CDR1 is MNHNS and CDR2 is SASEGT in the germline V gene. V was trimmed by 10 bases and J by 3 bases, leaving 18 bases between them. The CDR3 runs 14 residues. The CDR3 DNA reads TGTGCCACTCTACGGGGGGCCGGTGACACTGAAGCTTTCTTT. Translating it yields CATLRGAGDTEAFF.

The CDR3 sequence: CASSYQGETQYF. Written as DNA, the CDR3 is TGTGCCAGCAGTTACCAGGGGGAGACCCAGTACTTC. The chain is built from TRBV6-5 and TRBJ2-5; possibly TRBD1 for D (6 bases). This CDR3 contains 12 residues. The V end was cut by 2 bases, the J end by 5 bases, with 6 bases between. CDR1 and CDR2 (germline): MNHEY, SVGAGI.

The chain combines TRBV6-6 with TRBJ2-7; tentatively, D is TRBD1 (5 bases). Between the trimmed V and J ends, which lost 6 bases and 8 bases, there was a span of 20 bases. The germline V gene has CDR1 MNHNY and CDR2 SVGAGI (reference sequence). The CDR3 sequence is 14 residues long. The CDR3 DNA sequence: TGTGCCAGCAGACCCGACCTGAATACAGGAAAGCAGTACTTC. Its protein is CASRPDLNTGKQYF.

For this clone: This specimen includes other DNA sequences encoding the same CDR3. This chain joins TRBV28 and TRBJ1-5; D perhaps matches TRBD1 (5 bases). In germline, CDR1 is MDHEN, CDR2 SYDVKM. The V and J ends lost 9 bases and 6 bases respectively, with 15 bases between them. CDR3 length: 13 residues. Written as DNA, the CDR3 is TGTGCCAGTAAAAGTGGGGGGGGTCAGCCCCAGCATTTT. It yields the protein CASKSGGGQPQHF.

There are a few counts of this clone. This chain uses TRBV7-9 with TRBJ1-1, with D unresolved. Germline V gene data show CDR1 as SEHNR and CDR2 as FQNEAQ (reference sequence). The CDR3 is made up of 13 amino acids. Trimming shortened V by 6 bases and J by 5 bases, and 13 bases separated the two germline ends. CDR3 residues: CASSLTPQTEAFF. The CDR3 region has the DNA TGTGCCAGCAGTCTTACCCCCCAGACTGAAGCTTTCTTT.

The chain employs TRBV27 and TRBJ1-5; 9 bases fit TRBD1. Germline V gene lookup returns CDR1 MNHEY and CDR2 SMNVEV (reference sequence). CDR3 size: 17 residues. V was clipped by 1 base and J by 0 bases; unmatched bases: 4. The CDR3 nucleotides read TGTGCCAGCAGTTTATACAGGGGGCAATATAGCAATCAGCCCCAGCATTTT. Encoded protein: CASSLYRGQYSNQPQHF.

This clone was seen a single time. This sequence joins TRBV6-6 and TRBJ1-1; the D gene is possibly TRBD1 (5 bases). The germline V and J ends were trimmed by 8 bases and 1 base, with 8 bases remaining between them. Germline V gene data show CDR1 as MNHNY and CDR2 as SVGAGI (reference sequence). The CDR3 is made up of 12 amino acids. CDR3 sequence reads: CASFGTNTEAFF. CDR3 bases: TGTGCCAGCTTTGGGACGAACACTGAAGCTTTCTTT.

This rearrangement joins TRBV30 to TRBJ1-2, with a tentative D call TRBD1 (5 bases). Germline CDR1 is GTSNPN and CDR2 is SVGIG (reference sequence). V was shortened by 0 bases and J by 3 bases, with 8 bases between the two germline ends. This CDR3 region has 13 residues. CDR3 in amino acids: CAWSVGGYYGYTF. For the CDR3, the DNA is TGTGCCTGGAGTGTCGGGGGATACTATGGCTACACCTTC.

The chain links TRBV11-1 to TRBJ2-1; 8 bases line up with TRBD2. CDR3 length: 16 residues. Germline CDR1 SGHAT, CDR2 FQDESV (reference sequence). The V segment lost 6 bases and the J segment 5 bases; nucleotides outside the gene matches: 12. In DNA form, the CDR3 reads TGTGCCAGCAGACGATCGCCGGGGGGACTAGACAATGAGCAGTTCTTC. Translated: CASRRSPGGLDNEQFF.

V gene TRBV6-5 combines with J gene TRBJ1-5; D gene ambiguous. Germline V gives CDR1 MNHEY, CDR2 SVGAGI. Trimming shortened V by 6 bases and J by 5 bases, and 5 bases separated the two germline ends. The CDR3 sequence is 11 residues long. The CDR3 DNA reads TGTGCCAGCAGCGCAGATCAGCCCCAGCATTTT. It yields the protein CASSADQPQHF.

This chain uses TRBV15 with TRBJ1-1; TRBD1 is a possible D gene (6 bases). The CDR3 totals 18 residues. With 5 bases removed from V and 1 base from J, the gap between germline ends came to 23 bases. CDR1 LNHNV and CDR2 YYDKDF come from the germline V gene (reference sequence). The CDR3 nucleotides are TGTGCCACCAGCCAACAGGGACTTTACTGGGATCAGAACACTGAAGCTTTCTTT. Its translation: CATSQQGLYWDQNTEAFF.

The CDR3 protein is CASSFSIPGQGIRDTEAFF. In DNA, the CDR3 is TGCGCCAGCAGCTTTTCGATTCCGGGACAGGGGATAAGGGACACTGAAGCTTTCTTT. V gene TRBV5-1 combines with J gene TRBJ1-1; 10 bases fit TRBD1. V trimming: 2 bases; J trimming: 3 bases; junction bases outside the gene matches: 16. The germline V gene encodes CDR1 SGHRS and CDR2 YFSETQ. This CDR3 comprises 19 residues.

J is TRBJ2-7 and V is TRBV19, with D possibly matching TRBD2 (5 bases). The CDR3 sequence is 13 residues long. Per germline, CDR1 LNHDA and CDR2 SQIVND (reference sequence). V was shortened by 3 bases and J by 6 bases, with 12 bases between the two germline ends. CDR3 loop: CASSIRRRTEQYF. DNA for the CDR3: TGTGCCAGTAGTATCCGTAGGAGGACCGAGCAGTACTTC. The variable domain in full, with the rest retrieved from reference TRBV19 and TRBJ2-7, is DGGITQSPKYLFRKEGQNVTLSCEQNLNHDAMYWYRQDPGQGLRLIYYSQIVNDFQKGDIAEGYSVSREKKESFPLTVTSAQKNPTAFYLCASSIRRRTEQYFGPGTRLTVT.

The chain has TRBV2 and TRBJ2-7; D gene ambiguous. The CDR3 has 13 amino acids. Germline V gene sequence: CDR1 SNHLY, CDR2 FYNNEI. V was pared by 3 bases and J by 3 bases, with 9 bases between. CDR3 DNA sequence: TGTGCCAGCAGTGACTCGGGTAACTACGAGCAGTACTTC. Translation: CASSDSGNYEQYF. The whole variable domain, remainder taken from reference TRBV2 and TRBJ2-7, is EPEVTQTPSHQVTQMGQEVILRCVPISNHLYFYWYRQILGQKVEFLVSFYNNEISEKSEIFDDQFSVERPDGSNFTLKIRSTKLEDSAMYFCASSDSGNYEQYFGPGTRLTVT.